This TCR beta chain was documented in a study of CD8+CD57+ T cells in acquired aplastic anemia. This clonotype was counted many times. Its target is not known. Patients chosen for sequencing had shown CD8+CD57+ cell expansion by flow cytometry. CDR3 length: 13 amino acids. The J segment lost 6 bases and the V segment lost 4 bases, leaving 7 bases of the junction unmatched. CDR1 SGDLS and CDR2 YYNGEE come from the germline V gene. Study observations and caveats: Researchers reported that CD8+ Simpson's diversity was not significantly different in patients versus controls.

The study profiled TCR beta VDJ and CDR3 using genomic DNA as template. One entry per CDR3 protein results from TCRdb running MiXCR on the reads. The data show 200,000 to 300,000 distinct CDR3 sequences, 45% to 50% seen once. The TCR originated in a human donor with aplastic anemia. Input material: sorted CD4+, CD8+, or CD8+CD57+ T cells (not recorded which) from PBMCs. The rearrangement links TRBV9 to TRBJ2-7, with 7 nucleotides matching TRBD1. In nucleotides, the CDR3 is TGTGCCAGCAGCCGCGGAAAGGGGGCCGAGCAGTACTTC. Protein sequence: CASSRGKGAEQYF.